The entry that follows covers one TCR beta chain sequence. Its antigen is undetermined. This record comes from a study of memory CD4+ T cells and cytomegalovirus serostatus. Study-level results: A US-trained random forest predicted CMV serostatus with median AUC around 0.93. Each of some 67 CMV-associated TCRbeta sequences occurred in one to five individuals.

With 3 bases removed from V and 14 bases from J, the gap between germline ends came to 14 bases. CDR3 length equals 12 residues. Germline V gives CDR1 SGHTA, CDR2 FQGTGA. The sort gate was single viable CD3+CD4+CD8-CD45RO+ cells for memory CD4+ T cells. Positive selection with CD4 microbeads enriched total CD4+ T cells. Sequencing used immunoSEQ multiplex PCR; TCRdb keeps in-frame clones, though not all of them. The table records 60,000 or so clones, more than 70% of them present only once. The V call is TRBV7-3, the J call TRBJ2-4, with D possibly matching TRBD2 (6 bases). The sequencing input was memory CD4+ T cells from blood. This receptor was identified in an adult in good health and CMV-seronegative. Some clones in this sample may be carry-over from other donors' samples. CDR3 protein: CASSFSGGTEYF. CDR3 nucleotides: TGTGCCAGCAGCTTCTCAGGAGGGACTGAGTACTTC. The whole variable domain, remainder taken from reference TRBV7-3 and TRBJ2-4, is GAGVSQTPSNKVTEKGKYVELRCDPISGHTALYWYRQSLGQGPEFLIYFQGTGAADDSGLPNDRFFAVRPEGSVSTLKIQRTERGDSAVYLCASSFSGGTEYFGAGTRLSVL.